This T cell receptor (beta chain) derives from a study of radiation and T cells in renal cell carcinoma. Time point described: blood 4 weeks post-SBRT, at nephrectomy. Sample treatment: 15 Gy SBRT to primary tumor, nephrectomy 4 weeks later. Nephrectomy followed 15 Gy stereotactic body radiation by 4 weeks. Radiation-treated patients gave blood at baseline, week 2 and week 4. Produced via immunoSEQ multiplex PCR; TCRdb's table is partial and in-frame only. The table shows 65,000 or so clones, with 60% to 85% occurring only once. Study-level findings and limits: Top tumor clonotypes rose in blood 2 weeks post-radiation, then contracted.

Germline CDR1 reads MRHNA; CDR2 reads SNTAGT. The CDR3 totals 12 residues. Of note for this clone: The target antigen is unknown.

This sequence originates from a man aged 60-69 years with renal cell carcinoma. Sequenced here: blood, sampled from a patient whose treatment included radiotherapy and nephrectomy. This chain joins TRBV6-4 and TRBJ1-5; possibly TRBD1 for D (6 bases). CDR3 nucleotide sequence: TGTGCAGAGGCAGGGGGCAATCAGCCCCAGCATTTT. Translating gives CAEAGGNQPQHF.